This T cell receptor beta chain was identified in a study of shared clonotypes between healthy human individuals. The deep-level immunoSEQ assay was used. A 200 ng quantity of DNA, tens of thousands of T cell genomes, went into the sorted-subset replicate PCRs. Libraries were prepared by immunoSEQ multiplex PCR; TCRdb keeps only in-frame clonotypes and omits some of them. The repertoire includes 1.5 million to 2.5 million clones, about 95% of them detected once, and 0.9% to 1.5% sits in the top ten. CD45RO negativity and positive selection for CCR7 defined naive CD8 cells, a population that excluded terminally differentiated effector memory CD45RA+ cells. In regard to this clone: Its specificity is not known. Other DNA sequences of this sample code for an identical CDR3.

The CDR3 has 13 residues. Unmatched junction bases numbered 2, after V lost 6 bases and J lost 1 base. The germline V gene encodes CDR1 MDHEN and CDR2 SYDVKM. Study results and limitations: Relative to clonotypes present in all four donors, those not shared had lower generation probabilities. Larger estimated richness was generally recorded for naive subsets relative to memory subsets.

The material sequenced was naive CD8+ T cells sorted from blood. The receptor was derived from a man aged 18-30 years in good health. The rearrangement joins TRBV28 to TRBJ1-2; 7 bases are a match to TRBD1. CDR3 in DNA: TGTGCCAGCAGCTCAGGGGGTAACTATGGCTACACCTTC. It specifies CASSSGGNYGYTF.